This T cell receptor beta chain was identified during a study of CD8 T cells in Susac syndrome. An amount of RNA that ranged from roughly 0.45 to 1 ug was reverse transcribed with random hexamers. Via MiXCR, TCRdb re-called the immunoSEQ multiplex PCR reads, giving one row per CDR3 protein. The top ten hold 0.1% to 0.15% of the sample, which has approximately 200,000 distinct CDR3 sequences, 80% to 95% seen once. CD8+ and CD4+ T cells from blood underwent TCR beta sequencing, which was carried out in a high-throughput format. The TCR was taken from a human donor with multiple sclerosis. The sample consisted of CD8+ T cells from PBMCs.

This CDR3 is CASSLASLAGGSYNEQFF. In DNA form, the CDR3 reads TGTGCCAGCAGCTTGGCCTCTCTAGCGGGGGGCTCCTACAATGAGCAGTTCTTC. The gene calls are TRBV7-9 and TRBJ2-1; TRBD2 matches 11 bases. J lost 0 bases, V lost 3 bases, and 7 bases had no gene match. Germline assignment: CDR1 SEHNR and CDR2 FQNEAQ (reference sequence). The CDR3 is 18 residues long.